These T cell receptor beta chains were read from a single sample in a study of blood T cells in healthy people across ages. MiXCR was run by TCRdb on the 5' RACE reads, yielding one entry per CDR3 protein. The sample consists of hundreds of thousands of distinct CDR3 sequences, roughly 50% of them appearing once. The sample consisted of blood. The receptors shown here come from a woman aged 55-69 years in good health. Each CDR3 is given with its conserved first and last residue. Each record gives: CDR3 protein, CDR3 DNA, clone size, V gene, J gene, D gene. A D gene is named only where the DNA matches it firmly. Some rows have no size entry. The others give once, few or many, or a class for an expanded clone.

CDR3: CASSQGAGAPNYGYTF
DNA: TGCGCCAGCAGCCAGGGGGCCGGGGCTCCTAACTATGGCTACACCTTC
size: few
V: TRBV4-3
J: TRBJ1-2
D: .

CDR3: CASSRRDRGRTEAFF
DNA: TGTGCCAGCAGTAGACGGGACAGGGGGCGGACTGAAGCTTTCTTT
size: .
V: TRBV27
J: TRBJ1-1
D: TRBD1

CDR3: CASSPRQSTDTQYF
DNA: TGTGCCAGCAGCCCAAGACAGAGCACAGATACGCAGTATTTT
size: few
V: TRBV7-2
J: TRBJ2-3
D: .

CDR3: CASRDREYSYNEQFF
DNA: TGTGCCAGCAGGGACAGGGAATACTCCTACAATGAGCAGTTCTTC
size: few
V: TRBV2
J: TRBJ2-1
D: TRBD1

CDR3: CASETGFHTEAFF
DNA: TGTGCCAGCGAAACGGGGTTTCACACTGAAGCTTTCTTT
size: .
V: TRBV7-9
J: TRBJ1-1
D: .

CDR3: CASSQVTAWMEWRAYEQYF
DNA: TGTGCCAGCAGCCAAGTTACGGCTTGGATGGAGTGGCGGGCCTACGAGCAGTACTTC
size: few
V: TRBV3-1
J: TRBJ2-7
D: .

CDR3: CASSEFLAQETQYF
DNA: TGTGCCAGCAGTGAATTTCTGGCTCAAGAGACCCAGTACTTC
size: few
V: TRBV2
J: TRBJ2-5
D: .

CDR3: CASSPGSGGAYEQYF
DNA: TGTGCCAGCAGTCCAGGGTCAGGGGGCGCCTACGAGCAGTACTTC
size: .
V: TRBV28
J: TRBJ2-7
D: TRBD1

CDR3: CSAPKGGGDEQFF
DNA: TGCAGTGCTCCAAAGGGGGGTGGGGATGAGCAGTTCTTC
size: once
V: TRBV20-1
J: TRBJ2-1
D: .

CDR3: CATSDRHLGEQYF
DNA: TGTGCCACCAGTGATCGCCATCTGGGTGAGCAGTACTTC
size: .
V: TRBV24-1
J: TRBJ2-5
D: .

CDR3: CASSLVGSFGYEQYF
DNA: TGTGCCAGCAGCTTGGTGGGGTCTTTTGGCTACGAGCAGTACTTC
size: .
V: TRBV5-6
J: TRBJ2-7
D: .

CDR3: CASSQDVDRNNYGYTF
DNA: TGTGCCAGCAGCCAAGATGTGGACAGAAACAACTATGGCTACACCTTC
size: .
V: TRBV3-1
J: TRBJ1-2
D: .

CDR3: CASRNRAGEGDTQYF
DNA: TGTGCCAGCAGAAACCGGGCAGGGGAGGGAGATACGCAGTATTTT
size: .
V: TRBV12-3/TRBV12-4
J: TRBJ2-3
D: .

CDR3: CSARDWGGQGQHF
DNA: TGCAGTGCTAGAGATTGGGGGGGACAGGGTCAGCATTTT
size: .
V: TRBV20-1
J: TRBJ1-5
D: TRBD1